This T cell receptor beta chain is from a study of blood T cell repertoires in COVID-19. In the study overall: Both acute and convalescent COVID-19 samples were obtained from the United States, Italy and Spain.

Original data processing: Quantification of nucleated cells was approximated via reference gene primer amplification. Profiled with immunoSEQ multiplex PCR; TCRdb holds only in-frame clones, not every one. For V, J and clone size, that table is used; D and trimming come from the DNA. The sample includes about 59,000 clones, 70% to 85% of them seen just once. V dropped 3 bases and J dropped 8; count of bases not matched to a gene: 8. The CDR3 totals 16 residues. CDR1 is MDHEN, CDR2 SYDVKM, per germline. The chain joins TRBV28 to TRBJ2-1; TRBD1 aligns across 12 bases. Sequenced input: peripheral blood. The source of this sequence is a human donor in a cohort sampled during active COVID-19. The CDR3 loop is CASSFPGTGGSDEQFF. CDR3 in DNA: TGTGCCAGCAGTTTTCCAGGGACAGGGGGCTCGGATGAGCAGTTCTTC.